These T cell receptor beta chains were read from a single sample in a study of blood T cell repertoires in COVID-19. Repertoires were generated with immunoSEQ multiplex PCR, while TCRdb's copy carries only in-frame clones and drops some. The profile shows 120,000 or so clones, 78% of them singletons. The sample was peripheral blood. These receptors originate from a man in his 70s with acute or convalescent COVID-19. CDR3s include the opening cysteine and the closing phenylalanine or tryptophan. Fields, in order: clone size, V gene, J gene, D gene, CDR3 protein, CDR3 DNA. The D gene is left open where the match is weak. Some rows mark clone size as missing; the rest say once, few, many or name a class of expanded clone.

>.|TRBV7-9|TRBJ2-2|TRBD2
CASSLSSGGASGELFF
TGTGCCAGCAGCTTGAGTAGCGGGGGGGCCTCCGGGGAGCTGTTTTTT
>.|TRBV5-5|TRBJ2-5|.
CASSPGLAGEETQYF
TGTGCCAGCAGCCCAGGACTTGCCGGGGAAGAGACCCAGTACTTC
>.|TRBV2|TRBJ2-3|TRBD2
CASSETSGGEQYF
TGTGCCAGCAGTGAAACTAGCGGGGGGGAACAGTATTTT
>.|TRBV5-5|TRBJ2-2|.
CASSLNRVFGELFF
TGTGCCAGCAGCTTAAACAGGGTGTTCGGGGAGCTGTTTTTT
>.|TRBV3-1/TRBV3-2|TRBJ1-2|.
CASSQAVAGYGYTF
TGTGCCAGCAGCCAGGCGGTGGCAGGGTATGGCTACACCTTC
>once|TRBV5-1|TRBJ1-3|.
CASSLANGEGSTIYF
TGCGCCAGCAGCTTGGCCAACGGGGAGGGCAGCACCATATATTTT
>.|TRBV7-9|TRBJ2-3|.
CASSISGTSTDTQYF
TGTGCCAGCAGCATCTCCGGGACTAGCACAGATACGCAGTATTTT
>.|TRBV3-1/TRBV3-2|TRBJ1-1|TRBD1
CASSHRTGVGTEAFF
TGTGCCAGCAGCCATCGGACAGGGGTAGGAACTGAAGCTTTCTTT
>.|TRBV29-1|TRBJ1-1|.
CSANRGDEAFF
TGCAGCGCTAACCGGGGAGATGAAGCTTTCTTT
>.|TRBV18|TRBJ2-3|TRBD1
CASSRTGVADTQYF
TGTGCCAGCTCTAGGACAGGGGTAGCAGATACGCAGTATTTT
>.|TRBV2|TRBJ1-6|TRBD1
CASNTDRGNSPLHF
TGTGCCAGCAATACTGACAGGGGGAATTCACCCCTCCACTTT
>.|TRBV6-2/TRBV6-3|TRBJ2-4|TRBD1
CASSYQNGQGAISAKNIQYF
TGTGCCAGCAGTTATCAAAATGGACAGGGGGCCATTTCAGCCAAAAACATTCAGTACTTC
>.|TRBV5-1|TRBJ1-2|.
CASSTFTGRGYGYTF
TGCGCCAGCAGCACGTTTACTGGGAGGGGTTATGGCTACACCTTC
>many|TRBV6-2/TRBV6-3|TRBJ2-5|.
CASSYIQVQETQYF
TGTGCCAGCAGTTACATACAGGTTCAAGAGACCCAGTACTTC
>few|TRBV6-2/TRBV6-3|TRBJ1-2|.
CASSPTLLRGYTF
TGTGCCAGCAGCCCCACTCTCCTGCGGGGCTACACCTTC
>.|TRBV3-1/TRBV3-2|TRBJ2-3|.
CASSQARGLGPPSTDTQYF
TGTGCCAGCAGCCAAGCGCGGGGACTGGGGCCCCCTAGCACAGATACGCAGTATTTT
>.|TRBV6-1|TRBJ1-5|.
CASSEGRGHQPQHF
TGTGCCAGCAGTGAAGGTAGGGGCCATCAGCCCCAGCATTTT
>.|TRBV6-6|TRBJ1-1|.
CASRGLLSTEAFF
TGTGCCAGCAGGGGGCTGTTGAGCACTGAAGCTTTCTTT
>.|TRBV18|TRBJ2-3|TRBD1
CASSPGTGASTDTQYF
TGTGCCAGCTCACCTGGGACAGGGGCTAGCACAGATACGCAGTATTTT
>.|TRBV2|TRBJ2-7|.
CASSEPGLNYEQYF
TGTGCCAGCAGTGAGCCGGGACTGAACTACGAGCAGTACTTC
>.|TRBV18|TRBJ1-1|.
CASSPRQIENTEAFF
TGTGCCAGCTCACCACGACAGATCGAGAACACTGAAGCTTTCTTT
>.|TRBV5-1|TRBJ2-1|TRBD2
CASSFRGGEGQFF
TGCGCCAGCAGCTTTCGCGGGGGGGAAGGGCAGTTCTTC
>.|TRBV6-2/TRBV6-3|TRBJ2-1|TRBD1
CASSQQRRGGSNEQFF
TGTGCCAGCAGCCAGCAAAGACGAGGGGGCAGCAATGAGCAGTTCTTC
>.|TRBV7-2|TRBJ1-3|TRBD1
CASSPRTGLDINTIYF
TGTGCCAGCAGCCCGAGGACAGGGCTTGATATAAACACCATATATTTT
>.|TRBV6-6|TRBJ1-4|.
CASSRPRQDATNEKLFF
TGTGCCAGCAGTCGCCCGAGACAGGATGCAACTAATGAAAAACTGTTTTTT
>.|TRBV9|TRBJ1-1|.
CASSQTEWNTEAFF
TGTGCCAGCAGCCAGACAGAGTGGAACACTGAAGCTTTCTTT
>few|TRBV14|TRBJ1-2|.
CASSHDLSRGYTF
TGTGCCAGCAGCCATGATCTGAGCAGGGGCTACACCTTC
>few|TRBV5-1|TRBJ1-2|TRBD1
CASSPWGQGGYGYTF
TGCGCCAGCAGCCCGTGGGGACAGGGAGGCTATGGCTACACCTTC
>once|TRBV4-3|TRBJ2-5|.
CASSQLYDGEETQYF
TGCGCCAGCAGCCAACTTTACGACGGAGAAGAGACCCAGTACTTC
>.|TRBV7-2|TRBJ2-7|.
CASSRKSHGGDHEQYF
TGTGCCAGCAGCCGGAAGTCCCACGGCGGGGACCATGAGCAGTACTTC
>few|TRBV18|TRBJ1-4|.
CASSPGGQTREKLFF
TGTGCCAGCTCACCCGGGGGTCAAACCAGGGAAAAACTGTTTTTT
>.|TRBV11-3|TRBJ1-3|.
CASSWVEQTYSSGNTIYF
TGTGCCAGCAGCTGGGTGGAACAGACCTATTCGTCTGGAAACACCATATATTTT
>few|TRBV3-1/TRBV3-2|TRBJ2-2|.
CASSQGIPTTPNTGELFF
TGTGCCAGCAGCCAAGGTATCCCGACTACCCCGAACACCGGGGAGCTGTTTTTT
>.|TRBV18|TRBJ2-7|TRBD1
CASSRGQGLREQYF
TGTGCCAGCTCCCGGGGACAGGGTCTTCGTGAGCAGTACTTC
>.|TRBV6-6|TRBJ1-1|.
CATYPDMNTEAFF
TGTGCCACGTACCCGGACATGAACACTGAAGCTTTCTTT
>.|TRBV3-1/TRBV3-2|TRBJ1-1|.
CASSQADPGVWTEAFF
TGTGCCAGCAGCCAAGCCGATCCGGGGGTTTGGACTGAAGCTTTCTTT
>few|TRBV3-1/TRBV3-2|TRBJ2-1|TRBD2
CASSLTRGNEQFF
TGTGCCAGCAGCCTCACGCGGGGGAATGAGCAGTTCTTC
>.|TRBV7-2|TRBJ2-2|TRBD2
CASSLVPSGGANTGELFF
TGTGCCAGCAGCTTAGTCCCTAGCGGGGGGGCTAACACCGGGGAGCTGTTTTTT
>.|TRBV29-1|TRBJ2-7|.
CSVTDSPYEQYF
TGCAGCGTGACCGACAGTCCCTACGAGCAGTACTTC
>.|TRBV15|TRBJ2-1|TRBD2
CATSPRGGRGGKPGHNEQFF
TGTGCCACCAGCCCCAGAGGAGGGCGGGGGGGGAAACCCGGTCACAATGAGCAGTTCTTC
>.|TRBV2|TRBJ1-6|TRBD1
CASSADRVVDGSPLHF
TGTGCCAGCAGTGCCGACAGGGTGGTCGACGGTTCACCCCTCCACTTT
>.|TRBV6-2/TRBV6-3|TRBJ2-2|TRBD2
CASSYSLAGALSTGELFF
TGTGCCAGCAGTTACTCACTAGCGGGGGCGTTATCCACCGGGGAGCTGTTTTTT
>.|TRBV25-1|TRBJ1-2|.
CASSDSGPYGYTF
TGTGCCAGCAGTGACTCTGGGCCCTATGGCTACACCTTC
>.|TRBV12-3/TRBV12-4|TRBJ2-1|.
CASSTPEQPEQFF
TGTGCCAGCAGTACTCCCGAACAGCCCGAGCAGTTCTTC
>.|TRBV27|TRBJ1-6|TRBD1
CASSLGGQANSPLHF
TGTGCCAGCAGTTTAGGGGGACAGGCGAATTCACCCCTCCACTTT
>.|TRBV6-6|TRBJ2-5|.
CASSSGQTGQETQYF
TGTGCCAGCAGTTCCGGACAGACGGGCCAAGAGACCCAGTACTTC
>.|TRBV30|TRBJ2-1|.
CAGNYPSIGGEQFF
TGTGCCGGTAACTACCCGTCAATCGGTGGTGAGCAGTTCTTC
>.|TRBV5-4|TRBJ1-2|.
CASSPQEGNYGYTF
TGTGCCAGCAGCCCCCAGGAGGGTAACTATGGCTACACCTTC
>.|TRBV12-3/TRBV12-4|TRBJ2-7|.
CASSFPGTNEQYF
TGTGCCAGCAGTTTCCCGGGAACGAACGAGCAGTACTTC
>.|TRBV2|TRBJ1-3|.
CASSELASGNTIYF
TGTGCCAGCAGTGAACTGGCATCTGGAAACACCATATATTTT
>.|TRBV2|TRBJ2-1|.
CASTQGSSSYNEQFF
TGTGCCAGCACCCAGGGGTCCAGCTCCTACAATGAGCAGTTCTTC
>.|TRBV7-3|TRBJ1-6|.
CASSLRANSPLHF
TGTGCCAGCAGCTTAAGAGCCAACTCACCCCTCCACTTT
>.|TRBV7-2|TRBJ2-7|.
CASRTSMGPYYEQYF
TGTGCCAGCAGAACTTCAATGGGGCCTTACTACGAGCAGTACTTC